The rows below give T cell receptor beta chains drawn from one sample of a study of tissue T cells after allogeneic stem cell transplantation. Some clones are missing from TCRdb's copy, which holds only in-frame ones; the method was immunoSEQ multiplex PCR. The data contain a few thousand clones, about 71% of them singletons. The starting material was small intestine tissue, obtained at autopsy. These receptors originate from a male patient of 60 years or more with steroid-refractory graft-versus-host disease after an allogeneic stem cell transplant. Some T cells may possibly be graft donor cells. The CDR3 runs from the conserved cysteine through the conserved F or W. Each record gives: V gene, J gene, CDR3 protein.

>TRBV2|TRBJ2-7
CASNVRAYEQYF
>TRBV5-4|TRBJ2-7
CASSPRERGGGEQYF
>TRBV3-1/TRBV3-2|TRBJ1-6
CASSPSLTGTGTSPLHF
>TRBV7-2|TRBJ2-7
CASSLRQGAREQYF
>TRBV28|TRBJ2-7
CASSSGYFYEQYF
>TRBV6-5|TRBJ1-3
CASSYSGREAGNTIYF
>TRBV29-1|TRBJ1-1
CSGATAEAFF
>TRBV21-1|TRBJ1-5
CASSPGVPQPPCNQPQHF
>TRBV10-3|TRBJ2-1
CATWGIAGTGYNEQFF
>TRBV15|TRBJ2-5
CATRGSRTQYF
>TRBV9|TRBJ2-7
CASSPGSYEQYF
>TRBV18|TRBJ2-7
CASSPRATLAEQYF
>TRBV27|TRBJ2-3
CASSWPTSTDTQYF
>TRBV5-1|TRBJ2-3
CASSPSLTGGVDTQYF
>TRBV7-6|TRBJ1-6
CASSWGQGLNSPLHF
>TRBV4-3|TRBJ1-2
CASSIVQGANYGYTF
>TRBV19|TRBJ1-5
CASSTGGSRQPQHF
>TRBV7-9|TRBJ1-2
CASSPTDPYGYTF
>TRBV5-1|TRBJ2-1
CASSFQTGDLNEQFF
>TRBV29-1|TRBJ2-3
CSVGMNTDTQYF
>TRBV5-1|TRBJ1-2
CASSRDRANYGYTF
>TRBV3-1/TRBV3-2|TRBJ2-5
CASSQGTTSEETQYF
>TRBV7-2|TRBJ2-7
CASSSYYEQYF
>TRBV7-2|TRBJ1-2
CASSPLGGPYGYTF
>TRBV6-5|TRBJ2-5
CASSYGGQETQYF
>TRBV27|TRBJ1-3
CASSPEGSGNTIYF
>TRBV20-1|TRBJ1-1
CSPSWNTEAFF
>TRBV19|TRBJ1-6
CASRPASYNSPLHF
>TRBV4-2|TRBJ2-1
CASRDSLSQTYNEQFF
>TRBV19|TRBJ1-2
CASSKTGNYGYTF
>TRBV12-3/TRBV12-4|TRBJ2-3
CASSLEGAQYF
>TRBV7-2|TRBJ2-7
CASSWTAGLDFYEQYF
>TRBV6-5|TRBJ1-4
CASRIYLGEKLFF
>TRBV6-6|TRBJ2-7
CASSYDTDEQYF
>TRBV6-5|TRBJ2-3
CASRPGLGTDTQYF
>TRBV19|TRBJ1-5
CASSTWTGDQPQHF
>TRBV19|TRBJ1-1
CASSIALETEAFF
>TRBV7-9|TRBJ2-3
CASSSVSTDTQYF
>TRBV3-1/TRBV3-2|TRBJ1-2
CASGRNYGYTF
>TRBV3-1/TRBV3-2|TRBJ2-1
CASSQHKGGRSNNEQFF
>TRBV12-3/TRBV12-4|TRBJ2-5
CASSLEGTQYF
>TRBV5-1|TRBJ1-6
CASSRQGLDDNSPLHF
>TRBV27|TRBJ2-1
CASSSRSSGGSYNEQFF
>TRBV2|TRBJ2-1
CASGGVYNEQFF